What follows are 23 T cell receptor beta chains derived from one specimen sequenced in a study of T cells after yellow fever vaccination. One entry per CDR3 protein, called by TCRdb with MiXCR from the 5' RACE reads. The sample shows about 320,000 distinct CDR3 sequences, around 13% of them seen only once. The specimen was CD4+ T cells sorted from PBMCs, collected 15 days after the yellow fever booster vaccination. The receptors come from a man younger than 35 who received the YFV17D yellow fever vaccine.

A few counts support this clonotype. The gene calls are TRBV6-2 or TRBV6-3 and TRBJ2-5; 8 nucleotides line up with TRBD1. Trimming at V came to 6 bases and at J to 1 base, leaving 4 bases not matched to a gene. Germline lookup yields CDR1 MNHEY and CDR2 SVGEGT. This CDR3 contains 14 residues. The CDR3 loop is CASSRDRTQETQYF. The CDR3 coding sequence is TGTGCCAGCAGCCGGGACAGGACCCAAGAGACCCAGTACTTC.

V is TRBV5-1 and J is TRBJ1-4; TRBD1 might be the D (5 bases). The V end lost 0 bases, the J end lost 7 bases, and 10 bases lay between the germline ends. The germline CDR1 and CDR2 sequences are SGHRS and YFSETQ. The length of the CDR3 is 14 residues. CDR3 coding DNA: TGCGCCAGCAGCTTGGCGGGGGTCCGTGAAAAACTGTTTTTT. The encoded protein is CASSLAGVREKLFF.

The CDR3 sequence: CASSLLAGRYQETQYF. The CDR3, as DNA: TGTGCCAGCAGTTTACTAGCGGGGAGGTACCAAGAGACCCAGTACTTC. The chain uses TRBV12-3 or TRBV12-4 and TRBJ2-5; 9 positions match TRBD2. CDR3 size: 16 residues. V lost 2 bases and J lost 0; bases outside the gene matches: 4.

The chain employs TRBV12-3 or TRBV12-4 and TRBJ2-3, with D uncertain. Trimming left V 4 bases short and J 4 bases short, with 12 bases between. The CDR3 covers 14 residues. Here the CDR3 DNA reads TGTGCCAGCAGTTCCCGACGCGGCGCAGATACGCAGTATTTT. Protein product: CASSSRRGADTQYF.

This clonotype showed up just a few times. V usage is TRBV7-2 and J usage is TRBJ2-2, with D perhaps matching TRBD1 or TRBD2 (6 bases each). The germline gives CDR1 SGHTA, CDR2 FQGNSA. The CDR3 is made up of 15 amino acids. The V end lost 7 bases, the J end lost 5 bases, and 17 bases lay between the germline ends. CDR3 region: CASTGGGSVTGELFF. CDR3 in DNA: TGTGCCAGCACCGGAGGGGGGTCAGTGACCGGGGAGCTGTTTTTT.

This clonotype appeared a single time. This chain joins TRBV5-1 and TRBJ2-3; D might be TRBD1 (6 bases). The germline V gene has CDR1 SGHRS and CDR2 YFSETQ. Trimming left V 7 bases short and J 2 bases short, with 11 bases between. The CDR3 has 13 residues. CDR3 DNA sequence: TGCGCCAGCGGGCGACAGGTCACAGATACGCAGTATTTT. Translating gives CASGRQVTDTQYF. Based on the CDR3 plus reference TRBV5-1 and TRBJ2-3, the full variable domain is KAGVTQTPRYLIKTRGQQVTLSCSPISGHRSVSWYQQTPGQGLQFLFEYFSETQRNKGNFPGRFSGRQFSNSRSEMNVSTLELGDSALYLCASGRQVTDTQYFGPGTRLTVL.

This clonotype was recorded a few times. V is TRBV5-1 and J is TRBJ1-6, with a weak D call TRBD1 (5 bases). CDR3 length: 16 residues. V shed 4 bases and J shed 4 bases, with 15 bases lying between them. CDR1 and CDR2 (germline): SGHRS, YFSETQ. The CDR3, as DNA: TGCGCCAGCAGCGGGGGAGGACAAGAATATAATTCACCCCTCCACTTT. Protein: CASSGGGQEYNSPLHF.

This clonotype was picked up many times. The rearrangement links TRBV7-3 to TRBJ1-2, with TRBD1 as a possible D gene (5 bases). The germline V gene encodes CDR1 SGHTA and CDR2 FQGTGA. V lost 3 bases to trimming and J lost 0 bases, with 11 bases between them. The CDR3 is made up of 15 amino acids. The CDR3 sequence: CASSLGPDSNYGYTF. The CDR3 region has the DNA TGTGCCAGCAGCTTGGGGCCAGACTCTAACTATGGCTACACCTTC. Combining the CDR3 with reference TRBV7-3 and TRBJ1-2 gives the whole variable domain GAGVSQTPSNKVTEKGKYVELRCDPISGHTALYWYRQSLGQGPEFLIYFQGTGAADDSGLPNDRFFAVRPEGSVSTLKIQRTERGDSAVYLCASSLGPDSNYGYTFGSGTRLTVV.

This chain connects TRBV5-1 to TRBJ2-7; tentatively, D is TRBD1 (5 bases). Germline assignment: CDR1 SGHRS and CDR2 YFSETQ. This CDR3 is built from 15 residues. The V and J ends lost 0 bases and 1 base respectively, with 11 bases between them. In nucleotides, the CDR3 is TGCGCCAGCAGCTTGGCCTCAGGGTGGTCCTACGAGCAGTACTTC. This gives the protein CASSLASGWSYEQYF.

CDR3 coding DNA: TGCGCCAGCAGCCGAGTTCGGGGGGACCAAGAGACCCAGTACTTC. Its translation is CASSRVRGDQETQYF. The genes are TRBV5-1 and TRBJ2-5; TRBD2 aligns across 7 bases. CDR1 is SGHRS and CDR2 is YFSETQ in the germline V gene. Trimming removed 4 bases from V and 0 bases from J; junction bases left unmatched: 6. The CDR3 consists of 15 residues.

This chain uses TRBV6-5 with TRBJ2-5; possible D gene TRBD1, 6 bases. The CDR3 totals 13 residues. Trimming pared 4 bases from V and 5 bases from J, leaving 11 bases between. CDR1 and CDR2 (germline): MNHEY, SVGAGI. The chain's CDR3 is CASSFGGIETQYF. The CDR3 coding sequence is TGTGCCAGCAGTTTTGGGGGCATTGAGACCCAGTACTTC.

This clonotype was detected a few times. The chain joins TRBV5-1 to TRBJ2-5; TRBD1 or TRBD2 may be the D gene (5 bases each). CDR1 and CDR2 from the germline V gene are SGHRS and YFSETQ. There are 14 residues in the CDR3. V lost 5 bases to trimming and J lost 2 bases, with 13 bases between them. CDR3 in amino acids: CASSGGNVQETQYF. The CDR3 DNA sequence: TGCGCCAGCAGTGGGGGTAACGTGCAAGAGACCCAGTACTTC.

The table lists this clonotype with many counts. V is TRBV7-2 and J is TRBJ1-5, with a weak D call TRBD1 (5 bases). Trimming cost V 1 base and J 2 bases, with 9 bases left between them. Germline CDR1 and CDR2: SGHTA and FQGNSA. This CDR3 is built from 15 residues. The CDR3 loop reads CASSLDGGGNQPQHF. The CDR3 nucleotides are TGTGCCAGCAGCTTAGACGGGGGTGGCAATCAGCCCCAGCATTTT. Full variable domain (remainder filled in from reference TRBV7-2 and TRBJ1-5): GAGVSQSPSNKVTEKGKDVELRCDPISGHTALYWYRQSLGQGLEFLIYFQGNSAPDKSGLPSDRFSAERTGGSVSTLTIQRTQQEDSAVYLCASSLDGGGNQPQHFGDGTRLSIL.

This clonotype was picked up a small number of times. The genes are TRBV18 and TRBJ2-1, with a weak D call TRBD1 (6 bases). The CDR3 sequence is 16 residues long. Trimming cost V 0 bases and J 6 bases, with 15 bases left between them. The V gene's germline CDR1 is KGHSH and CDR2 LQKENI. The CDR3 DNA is TGTGCCAGCTCACCACCCTCCGCCAGGGGCATCAATGAGCAGTTCTTC. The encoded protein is CASSPPSARGINEQFF.

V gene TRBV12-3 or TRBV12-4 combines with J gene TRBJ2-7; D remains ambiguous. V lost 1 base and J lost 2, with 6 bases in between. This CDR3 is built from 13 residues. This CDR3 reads CASSLDSPYEQYV. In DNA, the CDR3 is TGTGCCAGCAGTTTAGACAGTCCCTACGAGCAGTACGTC.

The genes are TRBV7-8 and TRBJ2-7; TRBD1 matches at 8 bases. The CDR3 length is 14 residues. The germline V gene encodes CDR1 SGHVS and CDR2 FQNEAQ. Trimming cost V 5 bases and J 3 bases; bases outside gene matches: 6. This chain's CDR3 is CASSRETGDYEQYV. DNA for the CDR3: TGTGCCAGCAGCCGAGAGACAGGGGACTACGAGCAGTACGTC.

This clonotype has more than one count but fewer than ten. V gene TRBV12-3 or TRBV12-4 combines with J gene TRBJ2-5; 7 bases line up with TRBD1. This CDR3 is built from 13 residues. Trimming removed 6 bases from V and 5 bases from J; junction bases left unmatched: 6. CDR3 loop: CASSGTDRETQYF. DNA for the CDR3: TGTGCCAGCAGCGGGACAGACAGGGAGACCCAGTACTTC.

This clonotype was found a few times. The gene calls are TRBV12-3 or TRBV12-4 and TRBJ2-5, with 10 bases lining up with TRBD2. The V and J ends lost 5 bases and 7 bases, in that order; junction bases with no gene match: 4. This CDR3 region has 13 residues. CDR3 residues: CASSTERGGTQYF. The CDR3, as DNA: TGTGCCAGCAGTACCGAGCGGGGGGGGACCCAGTACTTC.

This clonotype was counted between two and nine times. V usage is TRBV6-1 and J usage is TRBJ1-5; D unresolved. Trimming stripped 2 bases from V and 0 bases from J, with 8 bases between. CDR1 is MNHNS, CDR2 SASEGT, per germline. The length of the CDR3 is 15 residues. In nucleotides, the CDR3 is TGTGCCAGCAGTGAATTCGGAAATAGCAATCAGCCCCAGCATTTT. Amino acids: CASSEFGNSNQPQHF.

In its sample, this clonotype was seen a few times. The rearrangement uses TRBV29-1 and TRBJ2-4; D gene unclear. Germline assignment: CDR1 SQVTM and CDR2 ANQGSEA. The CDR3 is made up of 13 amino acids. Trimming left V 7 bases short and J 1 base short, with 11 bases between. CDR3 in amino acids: CSALPYAKNIQYF. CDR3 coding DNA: TGCAGCGCCCTGCCATACGCCAAAAACATTCAGTACTTC.

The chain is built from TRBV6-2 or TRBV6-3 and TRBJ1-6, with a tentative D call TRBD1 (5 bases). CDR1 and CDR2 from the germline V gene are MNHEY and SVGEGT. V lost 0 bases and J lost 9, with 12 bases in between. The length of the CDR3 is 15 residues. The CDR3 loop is CASSYSGDLGSPLHF. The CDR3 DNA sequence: TGTGCCAGCAGTTACTCGGGGGATTTGGGTTCACCCCTCCACTTT.

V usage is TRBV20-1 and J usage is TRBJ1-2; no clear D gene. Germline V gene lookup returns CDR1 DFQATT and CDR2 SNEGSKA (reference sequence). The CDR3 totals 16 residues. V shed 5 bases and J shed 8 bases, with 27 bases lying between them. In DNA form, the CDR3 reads TGCAGTGCTCCTATCGGAAGCTATTTAAATTCGGTAGGCTACACCTTC. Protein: CSAPIGSYLNSVGYTF.

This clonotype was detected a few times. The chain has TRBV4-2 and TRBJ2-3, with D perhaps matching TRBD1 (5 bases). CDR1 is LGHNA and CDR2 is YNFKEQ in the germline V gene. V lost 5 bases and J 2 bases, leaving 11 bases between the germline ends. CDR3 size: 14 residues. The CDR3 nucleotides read TGTGCCAGCAGCAAGACAGTTGTCACAGATACGCAGTATTTT. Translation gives CASSKTVVTDTQYF.